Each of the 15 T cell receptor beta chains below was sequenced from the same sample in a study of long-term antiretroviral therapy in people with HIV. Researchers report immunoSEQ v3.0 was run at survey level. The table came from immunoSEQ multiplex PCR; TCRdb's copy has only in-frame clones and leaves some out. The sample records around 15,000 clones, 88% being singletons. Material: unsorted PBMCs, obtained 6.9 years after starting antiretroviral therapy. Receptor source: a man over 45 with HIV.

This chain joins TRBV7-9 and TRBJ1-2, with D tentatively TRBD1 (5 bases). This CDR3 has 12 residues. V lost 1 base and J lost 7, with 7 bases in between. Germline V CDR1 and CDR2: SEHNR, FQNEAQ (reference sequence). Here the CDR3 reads CASSLVGVGYTF. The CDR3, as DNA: TGTGCCAGCAGCTTAGTGGGGGTTGGCTACACCTTC.

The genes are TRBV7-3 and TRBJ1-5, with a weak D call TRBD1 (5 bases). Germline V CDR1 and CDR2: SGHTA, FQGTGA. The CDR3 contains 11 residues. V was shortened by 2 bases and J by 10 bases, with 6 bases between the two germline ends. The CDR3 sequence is CASSLGGPQHF. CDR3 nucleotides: TGTGCCAGCAGCTTAGGGGGACCCCAGCATTTT.

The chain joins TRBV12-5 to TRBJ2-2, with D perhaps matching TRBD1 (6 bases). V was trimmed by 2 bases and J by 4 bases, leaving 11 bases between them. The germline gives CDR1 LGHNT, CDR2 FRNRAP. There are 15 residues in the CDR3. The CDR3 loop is CASGLLAGATGELFF. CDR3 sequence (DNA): TGTGCTAGTGGTTTGTTGGCAGGGGCCACCGGGGAGCTGTTTTTT.

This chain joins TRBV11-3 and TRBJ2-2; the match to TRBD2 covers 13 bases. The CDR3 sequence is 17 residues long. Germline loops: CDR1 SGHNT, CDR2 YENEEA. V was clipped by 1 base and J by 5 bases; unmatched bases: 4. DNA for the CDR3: TGTGCCAGCAGCTTAGGCGGACTAGCGGGAGAAACCGGGGAGCTGTTTTTT. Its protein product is CASSLGGLAGETGELFF.

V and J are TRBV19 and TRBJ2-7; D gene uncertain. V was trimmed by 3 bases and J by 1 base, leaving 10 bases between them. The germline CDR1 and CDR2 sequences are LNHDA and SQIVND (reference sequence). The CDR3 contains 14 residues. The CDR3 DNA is TGTGCCAGTAGTATTGGTCGGCGGTCCTACGAGCAGTACTTC. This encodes CASSIGRRSYEQYF.

CDR3 coding DNA: TGTGCCAGCATGGCGGGAGGCCTCAATGAGCAGTTCTTC. It yields the protein CASMAGGLNEQFF. The gene calls are TRBV6-5 and TRBJ2-1; TRBD2 aligns across 8 bases. Germline V CDR1 and CDR2: MNHEY, SVGAGI. CDR3 length: 13 residues. J lost 6 bases, V lost 7 bases, and 5 bases had no gene match.

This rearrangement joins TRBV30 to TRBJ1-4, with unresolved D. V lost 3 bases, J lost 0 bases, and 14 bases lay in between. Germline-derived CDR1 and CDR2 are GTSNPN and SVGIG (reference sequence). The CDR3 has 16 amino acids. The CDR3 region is CAWRDPTAATNEKLFF. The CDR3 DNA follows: TGTGCCTGGAGAGATCCGACCGCCGCAACTAATGAAAAACTGTTTTTT.

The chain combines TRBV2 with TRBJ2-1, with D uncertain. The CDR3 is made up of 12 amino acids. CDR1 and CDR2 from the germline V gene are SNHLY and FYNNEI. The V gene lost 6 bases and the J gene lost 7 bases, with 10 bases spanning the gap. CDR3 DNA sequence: TGTGCCAGCAGCAGACTCCGAAATGAGCAGTTCTTC. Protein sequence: CASSRLRNEQFF. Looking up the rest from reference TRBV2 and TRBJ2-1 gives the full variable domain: EPEVTQTPSHQVTQMGQEVILRCVPISNHLYFYWYRQILGQKVEFLVSFYNNEISEKSEIFDDQFSVERPDGSNFTLKIRSTKLEDSAMYFCASSRLRNEQFFGPGTRLTVL.

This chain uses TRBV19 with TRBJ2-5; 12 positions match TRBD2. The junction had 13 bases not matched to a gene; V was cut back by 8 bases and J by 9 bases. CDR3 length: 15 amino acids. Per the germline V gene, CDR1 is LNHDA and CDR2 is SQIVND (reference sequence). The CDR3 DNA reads TGTGCCAGTGGTCTAGCGGGAGGGGGAAGGATGGCCCAGTACTTC. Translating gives CASGLAGGGRMAQYF.

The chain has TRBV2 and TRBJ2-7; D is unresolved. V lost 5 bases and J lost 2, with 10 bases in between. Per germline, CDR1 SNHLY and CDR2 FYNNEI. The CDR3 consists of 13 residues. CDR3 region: CASSKGETYEQYF. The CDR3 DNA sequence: TGTGCCAGCAGTAAGGGTGAGACCTACGAGCAGTACTTC. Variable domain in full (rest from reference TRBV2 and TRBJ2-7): EPEVTQTPSHQVTQMGQEVILRCVPISNHLYFYWYRQILGQKVEFLVSFYNNEISEKSEIFDDQFSVERPDGSNFTLKIRSTKLEDSAMYFCASSKGETYEQYFGPGTRLTVT.

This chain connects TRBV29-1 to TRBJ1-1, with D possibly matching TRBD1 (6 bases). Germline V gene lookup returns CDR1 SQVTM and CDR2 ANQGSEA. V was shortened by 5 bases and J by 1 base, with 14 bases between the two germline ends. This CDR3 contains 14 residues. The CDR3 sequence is CSVRTGWANTEAFF. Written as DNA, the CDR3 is TGCAGCGTTCGAACAGGGTGGGCGAACACTGAAGCTTTCTTT. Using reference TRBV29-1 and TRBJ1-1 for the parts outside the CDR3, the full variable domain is SAVISQKPSRDICQRGTSLTIQCQVDSQVTMMFWYRQQPGQSLTLIATANQGSEATYESGFVIDKFPISRPNLTFSTLTVSNMSPEDSSIYLCSVRTGWANTEAFFGQGTRLTVV.

DNA of the CDR3: TGTGCCAGTAGTATATGGAGGTCGGCCGGGGAGCTGTTTTTT. It specifies CASSIWRSAGELFF. V gene TRBV19 combines with J gene TRBJ2-2, with D possibly TRBD2 on 5 matching bases. CDR3 length equals 14 residues. V lost 2 bases to trimming and J lost 6 bases, with 10 bases between them. The germline V gene has CDR1 LNHDA and CDR2 SQIVND (reference sequence).

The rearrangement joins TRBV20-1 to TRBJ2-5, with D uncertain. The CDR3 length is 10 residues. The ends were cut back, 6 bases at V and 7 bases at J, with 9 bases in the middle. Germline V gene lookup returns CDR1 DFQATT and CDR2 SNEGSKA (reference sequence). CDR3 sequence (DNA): TGCAGTGCCCTCAGAGGGACCCAGTACTTC. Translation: CSALRGTQYF.

The CDR3 nucleotides read TGTGCCAGTAAAGCGGGGCAGGGGTACAATCAGCCCCAGCATTTT. Translating gives CASKAGQGYNQPQHF. This chain connects TRBV19 to TRBJ1-5; TRBD1 is a possible D gene (6 bases). This CDR3 contains 15 residues. V was pared by 7 bases and J by 3 bases, with 16 bases between. CDR1 is LNHDA, CDR2 SQIVND, per germline (reference sequence). The whole variable domain, remainder taken from reference TRBV19 and TRBJ1-5, is DGGITQSPKYLFRKEGQNVTLSCEQNLNHDAMYWYRQDPGQGLRLIYYSQIVNDFQKGDIAEGYSVSREKKESFPLTVTSAQKNPTAFYLCASKAGQGYNQPQHFGDGTRLSIL.

DNA for the CDR3: TGTGCCAGCAGTTACACACAGTCAGATACGCAGTATTTT. It specifies CASSYTQSDTQYF. The chain carries TRBV6-6 and TRBJ2-3; unclear D gene. Germline values: CDR1 MNHNY, CDR2 SVGAGI (reference sequence). The CDR3 covers 13 residues. The V and J ends lost 2 bases and 4 bases respectively, with 7 bases between them.